A selection of T cell receptor beta chains follows, all from one sample in a study of cytomegalovirus exposure and HLA in healthy donors. Libraries were prepared by immunoSEQ multiplex PCR; TCRdb keeps only in-frame clonotypes and omits some of them. The sample yields 170,000 or so clones, approximately 78% seen once. Sequencing was carried out using PBMCs. Every receptor here comes from a woman aged 40 to 49 in good health and CMV-seronegative. Each CDR3 is given with its conserved first and last residue. D genes are given only for firm matches. Rows may omit the clone size; those that give it use once, few, many or a size class.

j_call v_call d_call clone_size cdr3_nt cdr3_aa
TRBJ1-3 TRBV7-9 . . TGTGCCAGCAGCTCTGTCGACAGCCATTCGGGCACCATATATTTT CASSSVDSHSGTIYF
TRBJ1-2 TRBV5-4 TRBD1 . TGTGCCAGCAGCGGGGACAGGACACAGGGCTACACCTTC CASSGDRTQGYTF
TRBJ1-1 TRBV2 TRBD1 . TGTGCCAGCAGTAGGGACAGGGCGGGTATCGCTGAAGCTTTCTTT CASSRDRAGIAEAFF
TRBJ1-4 TRBV18 TRBD1 few TGTGCCAGCTCACCACCCGGGACAGGGTTGGATAATGAAAAACTGTTTTTT CASSPPGTGLDNEKLFF
TRBJ2-1 TRBV11-3 TRBD2 . TGTGCCAGCAGCCTCGGGGGGAGCTCCTACAATGAGCAGTTCTTC CASSLGGSSYNEQFF
TRBJ1-2 TRBV18 TRBD1 once TGTGCCAGCTCACCCCAGGGGGTAAATGGCTACACCTTC CASSPQGVNGYTF
TRBJ1-5 TRBV4-1 TRBD1 . TGCGCCAGCAGCCAACCGGGACAGGGGCAGCCCCAGCATTTT CASSQPGQGQPQHF
TRBJ2-3 TRBV5-4 . . TGTGCCAGCAGCCAGGACATCCCTAGCACAGATACGCAGTATTTT CASSQDIPSTDTQYF
TRBJ1-5 TRBV19 . . TGTGCCAGTACCAGACAGCCCAATCAGCCCCAGCATTTT CASTRQPNQPQHF
TRBJ1-1 TRBV7-8 TRBD1 . TGTGCCAGCAGCTGGAGACAGGGGAACACTGAAGCTTTCTTT CASSWRQGNTEAFF
TRBJ1-3 TRBV5-6 . few TGTGCCAGCAGCTTCCCCGGACATCACTCTGGAAACACCATATATTTT CASSFPGHHSGNTIYF
TRBJ1-2 TRBV4-1 TRBD1 . TGCGCCAGCAGCCAAGGGCCGGGACAGGGTAACTATGGCTACACCTTC CASSQGPGQGNYGYTF
TRBJ2-7 TRBV5-6 . . TGTGCCAGCAGCTCGTGGACTCTTAGGGAGCAGTACTTC CASSSWTLREQYF
TRBJ2-1 TRBV7-2 TRBD2 . TGTGCCAGCAGATTTGTAGCGGGGGGGCCAGGCAATGAGCAGTTCTTC CASRFVAGGPGNEQFF
TRBJ2-1 TRBV27 . . TGTGCCAGCAGTTTATGGGGCCAACAGGGACACCGCTCCTACAATGAGCAGTTCTTC CASSLWGQQGHRSYNEQFF
TRBJ1-2 TRBV6-6 TRBD1 . TGTGCCAGCAGGGGACAGGACCTTAACTATGGCTACACCTTC CASRGQDLNYGYTF
TRBJ2-1 TRBV27 TRBD2 . TGTGCCAGCAGACAGCGGGGGGGCGGCAATGAGCAGTTCTTC CASRQRGGGNEQFF
TRBJ1-2 TRBV9 TRBD1 . TGTGCCAGCAGCGTAAGCCTCGACAGGGTCAACTATGGCTACACCTTC CASSVSLDRVNYGYTF
TRBJ1-1 TRBV7-9 TRBD1 . TGTGCCAGCAGAGGCGAATTTGACAGGGCGGGCGCTGAAGCTTTCTTT CASRGEFDRAGAEAFF
TRBJ2-7 TRBV6-5 . . TGTGCCGGCAGTGCGGCAGAAGCCGTATCCTACGAGCAGTACTTC CAGSAAEAVSYEQYF
TRBJ1-2 TRBV4-1 TRBD1 . TGCGCCAGCAGCCAACGGACAGGGTTCGATGGCTACACCTTC CASSQRTGFDGYTF
TRBJ1-2 TRBV11-2 TRBD1 once TGTGCCAGCAGCTCCATAAGGACAGGGGAAGGCTACACCTTC CASSSIRTGEGYTF
TRBJ1-6 TRBV5-1 . . TGCGCCAGCAGCTTCGACAGCCAATACTCCTATAATTCACCCCTCCACTTT CASSFDSQYSYNSPLHF
TRBJ2-7 TRBV7-2 TRBD1 . TGTGCCAGCAGCTTGGTGCCGGGACAGGGGAATTACGAGCAGTACTTC CASSLVPGQGNYEQYF
TRBJ2-5 TRBV2 TRBD1 . TGTGCCAGCAGCCCCAGCCTCGGGACAGTTGGAGAGACCCAGTACTTC CASSPSLGTVGETQYF
TRBJ2-5 TRBV13 . . TGTGCCAGCAGCTTTCGGACTATACAAGAGACCCAGTACTTC CASSFRTIQETQYF
TRBJ1-6 TRBV2 TRBD1 . TGTGCCAGCAGGGCAGGGGGCGCGGGTTCACCCCTCCACTTT CASRAGGAGSPLHF
TRBJ2-7 TRBV9 TRBD2 . TGTGCCAGCAGCGCCCGGCGGGGGGCTGCCGGGGACGAGCAGTACTTC CASSARRGAAGDEQYF
TRBJ1-1 TRBV6-1 . few TGTGCCAGCACCCGGGGGTTTTTGGACACTGAAGCTTTCTTT CASTRGFLDTEAFF
TRBJ1-1 TRBV5-1 . . TGCGCCAGCAGAAAAGAGGGGAACACTGAAGCTTTCTTT CASRKEGNTEAFF
TRBJ1-5 TRBV6-5 TRBD1 . TGTGCCAGCAGGGCGGGCAGGGGGGTCAATCAGCCCCAGCATTTT CASRAGRGVNQPQHF
TRBJ2-5 TRBV7-2 TRBD2 . TGTGCCAGCAGCAGGCGGGAGACCGGGCTGAGGGCGACCCAGTACTTC CASSRRETGLRATQYF
TRBJ2-2 TRBV7-3 . . TGTGCCAGCAGTCCAAGCGGCACCGGGGAGCTGTTTTTT CASSPSGTGELFF
TRBJ2-5 TRBV27 TRBD2 . TGTGCCAGCAGGGGAGGGGCCCTACCCCAAGAGACCCAGTACTTC CASRGGALPQETQYF
TRBJ1-2 TRBV19 TRBD1 . TGTGCCAGTAGTTTCCGGGACAGGGCTAACTATGGCTACACCTTC CASSFRDRANYGYTF
TRBJ1-6 TRBV19 . . TGTGCCAGTAGGCAGGATGGCTCCTATAATTCACCCCTCCACTTT CASRQDGSYNSPLHF
TRBJ1-2 TRBV28 TRBD1 . TGTGCCAGCAGCCCCGGCTCGACAGGGGGGAGAGGCTACACCTTC CASSPGSTGGRGYTF
TRBJ2-5 TRBV14 TRBD1 . TGTGCCAGCAGCACCCGACAGGGGTTTGGGGAGACCCAGTACTTC CASSTRQGFGETQYF
TRBJ2-3 TRBV5-1 . . TGCGCCAGCAGCTTGGCCCCAGGGGCAGATACGCAGTATTTT CASSLAPGADTQYF
TRBJ1-2 TRBV6-5 . . TGTGCCAGCAGTTCAGGGCCCACCAACTATGGCTACACCTTC CASSSGPTNYGYTF
TRBJ1-1 TRBV29-1 . . TGCAGCGTTTTCGAGTACAGGAGACGCATGAACACTGAAGCTTTCTTT CSVFEYRRRMNTEAFF
TRBJ2-3 TRBV28 . . TGTGCCAGCAGCCCCCCGGGGGACAGCACAGATACGCAGTATTTT CASSPPGDSTDTQYF
TRBJ1-3 TRBV7-9 . . TGTGCCAGCAGCTTTAGCCTCGGGAGAGCAGGAAACACCATATATTTT CASSFSLGRAGNTIYF
TRBJ2-3 TRBV9 TRBD2 few TGTGCCAGCAGCGGAAGTCTCAGCGGGGGTACGCAGTATTTT CASSGSLSGGTQYF
TRBJ2-5 TRBV4-1 . . TGCGCCAGCAGCCAAGGGAGGGGTCAAGAGACCCAGTACTTC CASSQGRGQETQYF
TRBJ1-5 TRBV19 TRBD1 once TGTGCCAGTAGTATGGACAGGTATAGCAATCAGCCCCAGCATTTT CASSMDRYSNQPQHF
TRBJ1-5 TRBV6-8 . . TGTGCCAGCAGTCGAAGGGAGGATCAGCCCCAGCATTTT CASSRREDQPQHF
TRBJ2-5 TRBV9 . . TGTGCCAGCAGCGTCTCCGTTAGTGTGACCAGGCAAGAGACCCAGTACTTC CASSVSVSVTRQETQYF
TRBJ1-4 TRBV25-1 TRBD1 . TGTGCCAGCAGTGGGACAGGGGTGGGAGAAAAACTGTTTTTT CASSGTGVGEKLFF
TRBJ1-2 TRBV28 . . TGTGCCAGCAGCCGAATCCCAGGGAACTATGGCTACACCTTC CASSRIPGNYGYTF
TRBJ1-2 TRBV28 . . TGTGCCAGCAGTCTAAATTTCAGGGTTTATGGCTACACCTTC CASSLNFRVYGYTF
TRBJ2-5 TRBV29-1 TRBD1 few TGCAGCGTAGATGACAGGGGCCAAGAGACCCAGTACTTC CSVDDRGQETQYF
TRBJ2-4 TRBV13 TRBD1 few TGTGCCAGCAGCAATGGACAGGGGGTTCAGTACTTC CASSNGQGVQYF
TRBJ2-7 TRBV7-8 TRBD1 . TGTGCCAGCAGCCTACAGACAGGGATAAACGAGCAGTACTTC CASSLQTGINEQYF
TRBJ1-5 TRBV28 TRBD1 few TGTGCCAGCAGGGGATCCCGGGGGACAGATACAGTCAATCAGCCCCAGCATTTT CASRGSRGTDTVNQPQHF
TRBJ2-7 TRBV9 . . TGTGCCAGCAGCGGTGGCAGTAACTACGAGCAGTACTTC CASSGGSNYEQYF
TRBJ1-2 TRBV5-1 . . TGCGCCAGCAGCTTGGAGGGGAGGGATGGTGGCTACACCTTC CASSLEGRDGGYTF
TRBJ2-1 TRBV4-1 . . TGCGCCAGCAGCAATACAGTCCAGGGCTACAATGAGCAGTTCTTC CASSNTVQGYNEQFF
TRBJ1-2 TRBV2 . . TGTGCCAGCAGTGAAGTAGCGGGAAACTATGGCTACACCTTC CASSEVAGNYGYTF